This T cell receptor (beta chain) came from a study of T-cell reconstitution after alpha-beta-depleted transplantation in children. Study observations and caveats: Two months or so post-transplant, alpha-beta T cells reportedly derived from several hundred expanded graft clones. Newly produced T cells mostly provided counts and TCRbeta diversity after one year, as hyperexpanded clones declined.

This clonotype has just a few counts. Antigen unknown. Unique molecular identifiers were incorporated into the prepared TCRbeta library. Each CDR3 protein is one row after TCRdb ran MiXCR on the PCR reads. The table has 250,000 to 400,000 distinct CDR3 sequences, about a quarter seen once. Germline V gene sequence: CDR1 SGHDN, CDR2 FVKESK. With 2 bases removed from V and 4 bases from J, the gap between germline ends came to 7 bases. This CDR3 has 13 amino acids. Sequenced material: PBMCs, mostly from graft donor cells, taken 180 days after TCRalphabeta/CD19-depleted stem cell transplant. This clonotype originated in a male patient between 10 and 17 years old who had a stem cell transplant for acute lymphoblastic leukemia, so the T cells may come from the graft donor. V is TRBV14 and J is TRBJ2-3; the D is unclear. The chain's CDR3 is CASSQTAADTQYF. DNA for the CDR3: TGTGCCAGCAGCCAAACGGCGGCAGATACGCAGTATTTT.